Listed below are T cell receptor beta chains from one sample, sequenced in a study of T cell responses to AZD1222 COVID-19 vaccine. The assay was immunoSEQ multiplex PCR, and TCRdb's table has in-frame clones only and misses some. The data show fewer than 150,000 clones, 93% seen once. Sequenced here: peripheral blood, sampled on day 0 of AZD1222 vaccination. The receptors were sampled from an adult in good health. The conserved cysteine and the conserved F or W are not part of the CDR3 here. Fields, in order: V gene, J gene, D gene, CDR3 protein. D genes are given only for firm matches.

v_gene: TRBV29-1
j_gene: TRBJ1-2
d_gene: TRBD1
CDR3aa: SVDFDRGYGYT

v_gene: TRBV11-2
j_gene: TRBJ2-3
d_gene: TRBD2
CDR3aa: ASSNPGLAGVGTDTQY

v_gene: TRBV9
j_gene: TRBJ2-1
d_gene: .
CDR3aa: ASSPRRVYNEQF

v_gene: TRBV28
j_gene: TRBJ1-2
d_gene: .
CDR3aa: ASSLYRANGYT

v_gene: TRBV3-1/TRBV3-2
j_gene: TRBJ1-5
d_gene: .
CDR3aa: ASSPDRHQPQH

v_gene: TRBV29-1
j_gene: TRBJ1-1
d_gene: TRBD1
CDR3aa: SVGQGRNTEAF

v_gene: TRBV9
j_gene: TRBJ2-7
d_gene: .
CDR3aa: ASSVDPLTVEQY

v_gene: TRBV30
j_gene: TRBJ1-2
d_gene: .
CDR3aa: AWSVRTDYGYT

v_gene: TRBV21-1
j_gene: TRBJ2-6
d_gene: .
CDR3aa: ASRGLAVSCGANVLT

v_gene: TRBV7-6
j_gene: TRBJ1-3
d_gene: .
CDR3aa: ASSGQQGSGNTIY

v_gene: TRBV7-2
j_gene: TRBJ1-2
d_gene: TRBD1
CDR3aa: ASSLVAGTGGSYGYT

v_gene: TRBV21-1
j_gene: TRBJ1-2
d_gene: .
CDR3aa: ASSKEAQGYLYGYT

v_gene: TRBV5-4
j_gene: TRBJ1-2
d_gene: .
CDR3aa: ASSLGLSPTNYT

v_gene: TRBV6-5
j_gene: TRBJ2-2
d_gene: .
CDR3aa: ASTERGSGAGELF

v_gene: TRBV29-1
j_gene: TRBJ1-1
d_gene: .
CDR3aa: SAGPQGNMNTEAF

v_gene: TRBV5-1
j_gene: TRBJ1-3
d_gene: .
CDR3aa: ASSRGNTIY

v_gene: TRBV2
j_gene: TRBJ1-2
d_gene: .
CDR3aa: ASVGMGYT

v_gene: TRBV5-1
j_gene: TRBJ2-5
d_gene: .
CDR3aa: ASSLESRKETQY

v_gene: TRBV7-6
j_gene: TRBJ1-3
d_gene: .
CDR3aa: ASSSKVASSGNTIY

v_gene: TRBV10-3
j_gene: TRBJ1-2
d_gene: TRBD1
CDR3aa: AISGYRGLGDYGYT

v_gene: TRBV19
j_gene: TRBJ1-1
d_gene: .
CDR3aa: ASSIERNTEAF

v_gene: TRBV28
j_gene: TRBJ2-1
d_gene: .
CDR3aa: ASSFARNNEQF

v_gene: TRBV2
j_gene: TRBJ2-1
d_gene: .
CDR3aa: ASDESSYNEQF

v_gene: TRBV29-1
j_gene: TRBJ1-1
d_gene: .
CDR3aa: SVNSGVEAF

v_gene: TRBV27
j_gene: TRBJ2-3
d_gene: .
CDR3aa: ASSFEATADTQY

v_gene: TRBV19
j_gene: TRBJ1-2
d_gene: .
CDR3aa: ASSAARTLSYGYT

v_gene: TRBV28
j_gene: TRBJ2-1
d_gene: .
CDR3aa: ASSDWLGEQF

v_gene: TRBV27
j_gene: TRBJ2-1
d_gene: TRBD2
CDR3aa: ASSNSGRGSYNEQF

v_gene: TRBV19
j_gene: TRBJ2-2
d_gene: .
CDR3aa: ASSIIFVGELF

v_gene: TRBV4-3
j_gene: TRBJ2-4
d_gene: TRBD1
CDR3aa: ASSQDFGDRVFGIQY

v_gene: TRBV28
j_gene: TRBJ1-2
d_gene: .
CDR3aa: ASSLPLGYGYT

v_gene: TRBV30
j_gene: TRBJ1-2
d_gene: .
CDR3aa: AWSVQGTANYGYT

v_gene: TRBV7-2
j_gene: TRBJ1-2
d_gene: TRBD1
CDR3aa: ASPLYQGAYGYT

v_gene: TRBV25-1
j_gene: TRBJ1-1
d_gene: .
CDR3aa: ASSTRMGIAEAF

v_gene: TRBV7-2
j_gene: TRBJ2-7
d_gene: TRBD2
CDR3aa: ASSLLAGEVYEQY

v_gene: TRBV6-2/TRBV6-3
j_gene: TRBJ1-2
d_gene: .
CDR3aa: ASSRLGGDYGYT

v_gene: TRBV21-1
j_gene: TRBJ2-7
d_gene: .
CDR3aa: ASSGLFWGLDEQY

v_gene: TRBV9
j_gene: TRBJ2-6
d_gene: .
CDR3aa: ASSVGTGLRGRGANVLT

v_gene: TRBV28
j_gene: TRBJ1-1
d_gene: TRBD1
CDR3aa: ASSEGTGPWYTEAF

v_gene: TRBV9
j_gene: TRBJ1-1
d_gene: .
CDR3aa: ASSVASGTEAF

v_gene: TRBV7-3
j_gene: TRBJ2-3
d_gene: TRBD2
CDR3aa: ASSLSPPGSGRTDTQY

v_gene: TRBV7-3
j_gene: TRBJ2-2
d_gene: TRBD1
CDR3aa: ASSLNPGGTGELF

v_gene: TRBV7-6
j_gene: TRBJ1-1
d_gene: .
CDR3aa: ASSSKRGVEDTEAF

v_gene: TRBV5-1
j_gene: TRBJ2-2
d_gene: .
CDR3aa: ASSFNLGELF

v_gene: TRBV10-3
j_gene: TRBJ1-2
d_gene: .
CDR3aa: AISESRFYGYT

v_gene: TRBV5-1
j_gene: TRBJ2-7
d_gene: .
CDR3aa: ASSLGDSRAYEQY